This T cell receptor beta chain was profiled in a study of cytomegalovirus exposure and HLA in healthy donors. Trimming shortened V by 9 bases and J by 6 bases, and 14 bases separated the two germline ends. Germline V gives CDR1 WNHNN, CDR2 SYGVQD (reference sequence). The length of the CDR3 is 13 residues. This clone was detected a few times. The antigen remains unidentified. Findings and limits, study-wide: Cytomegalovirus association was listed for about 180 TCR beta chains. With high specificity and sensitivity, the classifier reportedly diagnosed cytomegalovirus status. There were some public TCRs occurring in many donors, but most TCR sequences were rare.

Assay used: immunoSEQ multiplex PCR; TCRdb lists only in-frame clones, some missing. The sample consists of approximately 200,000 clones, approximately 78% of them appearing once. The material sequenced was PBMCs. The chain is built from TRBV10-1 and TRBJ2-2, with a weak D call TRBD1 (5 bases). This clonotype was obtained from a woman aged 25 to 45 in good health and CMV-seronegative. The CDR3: CASRRQRPGELFF. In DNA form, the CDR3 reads TGCGCCAGTAGGAGACAGCGTCCCGGGGAGCTGTTTTTT.